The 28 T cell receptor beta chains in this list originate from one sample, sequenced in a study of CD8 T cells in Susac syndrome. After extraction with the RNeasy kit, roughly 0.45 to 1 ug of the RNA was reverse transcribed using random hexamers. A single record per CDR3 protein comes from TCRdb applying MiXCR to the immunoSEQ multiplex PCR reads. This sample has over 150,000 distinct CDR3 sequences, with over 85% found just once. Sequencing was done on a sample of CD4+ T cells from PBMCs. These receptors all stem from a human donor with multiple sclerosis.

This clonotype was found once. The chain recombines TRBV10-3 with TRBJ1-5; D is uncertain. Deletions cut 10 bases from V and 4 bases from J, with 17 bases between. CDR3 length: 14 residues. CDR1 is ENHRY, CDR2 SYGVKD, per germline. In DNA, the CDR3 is TGTGCCACCCGGAGCGGTGGCCTTAATCAGCCCCAGCATTTT. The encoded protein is CATRSGGLNQPQHF.

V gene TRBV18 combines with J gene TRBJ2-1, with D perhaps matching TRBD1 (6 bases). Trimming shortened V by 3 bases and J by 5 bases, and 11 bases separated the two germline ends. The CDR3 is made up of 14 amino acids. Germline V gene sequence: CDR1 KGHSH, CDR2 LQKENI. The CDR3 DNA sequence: TGTGCCAGCTCACCTACAGGGACGGACAATGAGCAGTTCTTC. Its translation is CASSPTGTDNEQFF.

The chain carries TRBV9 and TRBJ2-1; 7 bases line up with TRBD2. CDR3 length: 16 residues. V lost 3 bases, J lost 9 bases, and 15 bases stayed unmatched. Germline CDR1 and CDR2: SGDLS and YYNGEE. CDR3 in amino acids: CASSGPPAGVKSEQFF. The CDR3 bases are TGTGCCAGCAGCGGCCCCCCGGCGGGAGTCAAAAGTGAGCAGTTCTTC.

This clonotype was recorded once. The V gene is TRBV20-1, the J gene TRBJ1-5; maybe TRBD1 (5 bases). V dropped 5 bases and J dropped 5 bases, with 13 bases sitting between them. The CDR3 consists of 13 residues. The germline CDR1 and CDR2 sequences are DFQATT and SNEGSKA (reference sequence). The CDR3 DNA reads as TGCAGTGCTTCACGGGGGGGTCATCAGCCCCAGCATTTT. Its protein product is CSASRGGHQPQHF.

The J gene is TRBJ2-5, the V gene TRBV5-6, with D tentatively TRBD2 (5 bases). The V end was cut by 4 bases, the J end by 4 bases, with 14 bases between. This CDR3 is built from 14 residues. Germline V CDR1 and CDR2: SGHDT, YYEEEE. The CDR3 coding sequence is TGTGCCAGCAGCAGGACTGGACCCGCAGAGACCCAGTACTTC. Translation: CASSRTGPAETQYF.

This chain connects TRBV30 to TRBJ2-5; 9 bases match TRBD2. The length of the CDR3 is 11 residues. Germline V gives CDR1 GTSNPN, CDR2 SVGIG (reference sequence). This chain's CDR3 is CAGGRAETQYF. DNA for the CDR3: TGTGCTGGCGGGAGGGCCGAGACCCAGTACTTC. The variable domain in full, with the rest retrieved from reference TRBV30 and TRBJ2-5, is SQTIHQWPATLVQPVGSPLSLECTVEGTSNPNLYWYRQAAGRGLQLLFYSVGIGQISSEVPQNLSASRPQDRQFILSSKKLLLSDSGFYLCAGGRAETQYFGPGTRLLVL.

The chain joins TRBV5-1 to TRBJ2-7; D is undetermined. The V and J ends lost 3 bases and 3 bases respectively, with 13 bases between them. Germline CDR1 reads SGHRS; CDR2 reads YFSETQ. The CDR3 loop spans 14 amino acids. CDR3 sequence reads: CASSSYDNSYEQYF. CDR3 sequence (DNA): TGCGCCAGCAGCTCTTATGACAATAGCTACGAGCAGTACTTC. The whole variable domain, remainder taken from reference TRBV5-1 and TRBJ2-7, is KAGVTQTPRYLIKTRGQQVTLSCSPISGHRSVSWYQQTPGQGLQFLFEYFSETQRNKGNFPGRFSGRQFSNSRSEMNVSTLELGDSALYLCASSSYDNSYEQYFGPGTRLTVT.

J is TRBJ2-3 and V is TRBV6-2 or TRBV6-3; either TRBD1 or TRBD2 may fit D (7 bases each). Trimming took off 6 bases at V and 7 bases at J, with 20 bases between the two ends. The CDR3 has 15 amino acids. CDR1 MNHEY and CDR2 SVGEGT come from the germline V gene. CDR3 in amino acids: CASRQSGTASYTQYF. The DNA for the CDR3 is TGTGCCAGCAGGCAAAGCGGGACAGCAAGCTATACGCAGTATTTT.

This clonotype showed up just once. This CDR3 reads CASSLEGQGDTQYF. The CDR3 DNA reads TGTGCCAGCAGCTTAGAAGGACAGGGAGATACGCAGTATTTT. This chain joins TRBV7-2 and TRBJ2-3; TRBD1 agrees at 8 bases. The CDR3 length is 14 residues. V was clipped by 1 base and J by 5 bases; unmatched bases: 2. Germline CDR1 SGHTA, CDR2 FQGNSA.

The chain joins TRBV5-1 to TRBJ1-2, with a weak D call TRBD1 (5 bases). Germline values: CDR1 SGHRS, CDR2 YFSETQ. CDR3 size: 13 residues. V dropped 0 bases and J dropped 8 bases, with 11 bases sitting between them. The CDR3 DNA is TGCGCCAGCAGCTTGGGGGGCAAGAGGGGCTACACCTTC. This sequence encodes CASSLGGKRGYTF.

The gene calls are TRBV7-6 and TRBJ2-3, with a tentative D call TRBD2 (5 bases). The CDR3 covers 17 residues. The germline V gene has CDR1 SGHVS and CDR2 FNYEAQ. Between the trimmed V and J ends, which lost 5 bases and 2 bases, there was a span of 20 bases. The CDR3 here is CASSPGFPGSSTDTQYF. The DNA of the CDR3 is TGTGCCAGCAGCCCCGGTTTTCCGGGGTCCTCCACAGATACGCAGTATTTT.

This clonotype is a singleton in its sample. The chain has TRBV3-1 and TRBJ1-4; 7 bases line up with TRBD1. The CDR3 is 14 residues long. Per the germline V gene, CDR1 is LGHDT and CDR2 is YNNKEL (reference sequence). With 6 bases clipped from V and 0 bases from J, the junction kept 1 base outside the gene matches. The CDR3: CASSGTATNEKLFF. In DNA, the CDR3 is TGTGCCAGCAGTGGGACAGCAACTAATGAAAAACTGTTTTTT.

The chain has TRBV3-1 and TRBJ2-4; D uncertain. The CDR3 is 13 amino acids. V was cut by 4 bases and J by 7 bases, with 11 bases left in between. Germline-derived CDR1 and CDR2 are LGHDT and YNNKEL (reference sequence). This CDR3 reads CASSPGPSNIQYF. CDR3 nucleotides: TGTGCCAGCAGCCCGGGTCCATCCAACATTCAGTACTTC.

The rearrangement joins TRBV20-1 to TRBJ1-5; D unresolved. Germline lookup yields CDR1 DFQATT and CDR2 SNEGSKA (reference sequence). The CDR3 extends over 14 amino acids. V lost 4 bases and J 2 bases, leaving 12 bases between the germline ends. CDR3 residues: CSAIGVDGNQPQHF. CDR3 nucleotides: TGCAGTGCTATTGGGGTTGATGGCAATCAGCCCCAGCATTTT.

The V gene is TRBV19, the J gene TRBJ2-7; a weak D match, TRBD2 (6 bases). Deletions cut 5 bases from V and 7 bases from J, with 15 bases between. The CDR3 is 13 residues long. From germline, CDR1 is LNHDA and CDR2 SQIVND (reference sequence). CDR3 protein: CASSSGAAGEQYF. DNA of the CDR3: TGTGCCAGTAGTTCTGGGGCTGCGGGGGAGCAGTACTTC.

The DNA for the CDR3 is TGTGCCAGCAGTTCCAGCGGGAGGGCCTTAGATACGCAGTATTTT. Its protein is CASSSSGRALDTQYF. V usage is TRBV7-2 and J usage is TRBJ2-3, with TRBD2 identical over 10 bases. The CDR3 has 15 residues. Germline V gives CDR1 SGHTA, CDR2 FQGNSA. V trimming: 6 bases; J trimming: 5 bases; junction bases outside the gene matches: 8.

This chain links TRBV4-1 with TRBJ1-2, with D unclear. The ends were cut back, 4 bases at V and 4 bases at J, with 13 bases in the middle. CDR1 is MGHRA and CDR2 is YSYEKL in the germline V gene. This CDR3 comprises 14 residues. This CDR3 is CASSPVAVPYGYTF. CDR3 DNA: TGCGCCAGCAGCCCTGTCGCGGTCCCCTATGGCTACACCTTC.

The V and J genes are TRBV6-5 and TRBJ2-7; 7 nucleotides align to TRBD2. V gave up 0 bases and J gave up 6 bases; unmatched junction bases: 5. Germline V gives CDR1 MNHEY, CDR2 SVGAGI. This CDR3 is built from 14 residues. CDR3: CASSYSGGPGEQYF. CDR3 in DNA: TGTGCCAGCAGTTACTCGGGAGGGCCTGGCGAGCAGTACTTC.

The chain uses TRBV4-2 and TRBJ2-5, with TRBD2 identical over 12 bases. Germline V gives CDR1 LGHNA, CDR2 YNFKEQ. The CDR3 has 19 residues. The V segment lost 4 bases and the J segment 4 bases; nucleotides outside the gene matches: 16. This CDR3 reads CASSLGGLAGGVRGETQYF. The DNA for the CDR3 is TGTGCCAGCAGCCTCGGTGGGCTAGCGGGGGGGGTGAGAGGAGAGACCCAGTACTTC.

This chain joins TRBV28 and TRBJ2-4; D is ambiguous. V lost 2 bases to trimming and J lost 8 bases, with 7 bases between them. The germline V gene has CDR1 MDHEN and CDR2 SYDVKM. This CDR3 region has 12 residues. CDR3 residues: CASSLNRYIQYF. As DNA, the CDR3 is TGTGCCAGCAGTTTAAATAGGTACATTCAGTACTTC.

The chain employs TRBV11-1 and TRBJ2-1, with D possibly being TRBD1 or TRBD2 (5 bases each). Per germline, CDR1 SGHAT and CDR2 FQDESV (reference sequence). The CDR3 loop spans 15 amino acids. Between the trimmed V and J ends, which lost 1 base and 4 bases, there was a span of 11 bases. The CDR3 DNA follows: TGTGCCAGCAGCTTAGAGCGGTCAGGGTACAATGAGCAGTTCTTC. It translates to CASSLERSGYNEQFF.

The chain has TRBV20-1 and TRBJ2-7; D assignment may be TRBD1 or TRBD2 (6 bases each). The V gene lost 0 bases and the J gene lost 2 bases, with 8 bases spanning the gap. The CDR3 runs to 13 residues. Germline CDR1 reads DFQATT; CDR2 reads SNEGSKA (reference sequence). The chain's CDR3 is CSARDRGAYEQYF. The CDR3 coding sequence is TGCAGTGCTAGAGATAGGGGGGCCTACGAGCAGTACTTC.

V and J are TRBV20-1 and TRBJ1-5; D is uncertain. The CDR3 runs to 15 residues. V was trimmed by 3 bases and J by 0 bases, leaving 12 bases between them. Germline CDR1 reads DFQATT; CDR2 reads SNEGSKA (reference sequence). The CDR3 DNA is TGCAGTGCTAGTTACGTTTCCAATAGCAATCAGCCCCAGCATTTT. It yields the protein CSASYVSNSNQPQHF.

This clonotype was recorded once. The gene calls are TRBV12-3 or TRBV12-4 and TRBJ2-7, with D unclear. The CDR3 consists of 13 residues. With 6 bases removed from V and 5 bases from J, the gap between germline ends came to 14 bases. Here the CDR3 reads CASSRGSRDEQYF. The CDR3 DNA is TGTGCCAGCAGCCGAGGTAGCCGGGACGAGCAGTACTTC.

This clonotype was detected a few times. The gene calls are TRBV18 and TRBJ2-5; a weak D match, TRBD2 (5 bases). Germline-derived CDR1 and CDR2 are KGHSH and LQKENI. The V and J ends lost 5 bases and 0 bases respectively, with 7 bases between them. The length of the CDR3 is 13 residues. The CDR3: CASSSDYQETQYF. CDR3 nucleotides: TGTGCCAGCTCATCGGACTACCAAGAGACCCAGTACTTC.

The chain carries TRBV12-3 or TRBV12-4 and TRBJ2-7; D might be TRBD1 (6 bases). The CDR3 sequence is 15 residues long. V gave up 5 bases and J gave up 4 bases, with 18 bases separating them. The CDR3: CASSPTQGSLYEQYF. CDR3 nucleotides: TGTGCCAGCAGTCCCACACAGGGAAGTCTTTACGAGCAGTACTTC.

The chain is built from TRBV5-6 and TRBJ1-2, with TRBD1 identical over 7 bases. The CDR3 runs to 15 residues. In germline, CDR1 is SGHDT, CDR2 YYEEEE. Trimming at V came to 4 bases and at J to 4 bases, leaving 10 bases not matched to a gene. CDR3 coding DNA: TGTGCCAGCAGCCGCACCCTGACAGGGAGCTATGGCTACACCTTC. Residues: CASSRTLTGSYGYTF. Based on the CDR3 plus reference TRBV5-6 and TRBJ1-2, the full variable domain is DAGVTQSPTHLIKTRGQQVTLRCSPKSGHDTVSWYQQALGQGPQFIFQYYEEEERQRGNFPDRFSGHQFPNYSSELNVNALLLGDSALYLCASSRTLTGSYGYTFGSGTRLTVV.

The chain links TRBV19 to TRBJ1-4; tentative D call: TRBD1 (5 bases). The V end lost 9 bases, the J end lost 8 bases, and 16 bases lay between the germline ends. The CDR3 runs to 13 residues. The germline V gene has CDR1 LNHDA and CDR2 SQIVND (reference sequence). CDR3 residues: CASAWAWGEKLFF. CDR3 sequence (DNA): TGTGCCAGCGCTTGGGCCTGGGGCGAAAAACTGTTTTTT. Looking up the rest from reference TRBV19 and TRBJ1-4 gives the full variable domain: DGGITQSPKYLFRKEGQNVTLSCEQNLNHDAMYWYRQDPGQGLRLIYYSQIVNDFQKGDIAEGYSVSREKKESFPLTVTSAQKNPTAFYLCASAWAWGEKLFFGSGTQLSVL.